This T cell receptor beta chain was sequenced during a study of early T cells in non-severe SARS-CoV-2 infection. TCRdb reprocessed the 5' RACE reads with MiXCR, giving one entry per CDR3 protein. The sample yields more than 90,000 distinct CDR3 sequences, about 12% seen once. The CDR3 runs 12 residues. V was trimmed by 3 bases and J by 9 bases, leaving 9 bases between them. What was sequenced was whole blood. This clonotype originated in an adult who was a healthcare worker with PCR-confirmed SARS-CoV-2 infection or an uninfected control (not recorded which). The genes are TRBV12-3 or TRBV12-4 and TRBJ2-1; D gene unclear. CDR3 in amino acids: CASSFSGVEQFF. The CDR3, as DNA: TGTGCCAGCAGTTTTTCTGGGGTTGAGCAGTTCTTC.